This passage covers 12 T cell receptor beta chains from one sample sequenced in a study of blood T cell repertoires in COVID-19. Clones were read by immunoSEQ multiplex PCR, and TCRdb kept only the in-frame ones, dropping some. The sample holds hundreds of thousands of clones, about 85% seen once. The sequenced material came from PBMCs or T cells enriched from blood (not recorded which). The receptors stem from a woman aged 18-29 years with acute COVID-19.

The CDR3 DNA follows: TGTGCCAGCACAACGGCAGGGGGATCACCCCTCCACTTT. Its protein is CASTTAGGSPLHF. This rearrangement joins TRBV2 to TRBJ1-6; 7 bases line up with TRBD1. This CDR3 contains 13 residues. After removal of 7 bases from V and 10 bases from J, the junction contained 7 bases not matched to a gene. The V gene's germline CDR1 is SNHLY and CDR2 FYNNEI.

The CDR3 coding sequence is TGTGCCAGCAGGGGGACTAGCGGGAGTTCAGATACGCAGTATTTT. It encodes CASRGTSGSSDTQYF. The chain joins TRBV28 to TRBJ2-3; TRBD2 aligns across 14 bases. This CDR3 region has 15 residues. The junction had 3 bases not matched to a gene; V was cut back by 6 bases and J by 4 bases. Germline CDR1 and CDR2: MDHEN and SYDVKM.

The CDR3: CASSERDYEQYF. CDR3 nucleotides: TGTGCCAGCAGCGAGAGGGACTACGAGCAGTACTTC. The chain carries TRBV7-9 and TRBJ2-7, with D tentatively TRBD2 (5 bases). V was clipped by 5 bases and J by 3 bases, with 8 bases between them. CDR1 and CDR2 (germline): SEHNR, FQNEAQ (reference sequence). The length of the CDR3 is 12 residues.

The V and J genes are TRBV4-1 and TRBJ1-5; 11 nucleotides align to TRBD1. The CDR3 runs 15 residues. Germline assignment: CDR1 MGHRA and CDR2 YSYEKL. J gave up 6 bases and V 3 bases, and 4 bases lay outside the gene matches. CDR3 loop: CASSHGQGAGQPQHF. As DNA, the CDR3 is TGCGCCAGCAGCCACGGACAGGGGGCTGGTCAGCCCCAGCATTTT.

The chain joins TRBV18 to TRBJ2-1; 7 bases are a match to TRBD1. The CDR3 is 16 amino acids. Germline loops: CDR1 KGHSH, CDR2 LQKENI. V dropped 1 base and J dropped 5; count of bases not matched to a gene: 8. This CDR3 reads CASSPQIGQVHNEQFF. Here the CDR3 DNA reads TGTGCCAGCTCACCACAAATTGGACAGGTACACAATGAGCAGTTCTTC. Filled out from reference TRBV18 and TRBJ2-1, the complete variable domain reads NAGVMQNPRHLVRRRGQEARLRCSPMKGHSHVYWYRQLPEEGLKFMVYLQKENIIDESGMPKERFSAEFPKEGPSILRIQQVVRGDSAAYFCASSPQIGQVHNEQFFGPGTRLTVL.

V is TRBV15 and J is TRBJ2-1; weak D call: TRBD2 (6 bases). Trimming shortened V by 0 bases and J by 0 bases, and 9 bases separated the two germline ends. Germline V gives CDR1 LNHNV, CDR2 YYDKDF (reference sequence). The CDR3 contains 16 residues. Here the CDR3 reads CATSRDRGSSYNEQFF. CDR3 in DNA: TGTGCCACCAGCAGAGATCGGGGGAGCTCCTACAATGAGCAGTTCTTC.

This sequence joins TRBV18 and TRBJ2-3; unclear D gene. Trimming shortened V by 2 bases and J by 1 base, and 13 bases separated the two germline ends. CDR3 length: 16 residues. Germline values: CDR1 KGHSH, CDR2 LQKENI. CDR3 region: CASSPIERVGTDTQYF. CDR3 nucleotides: TGTGCCAGCTCACCAATCGAACGGGTAGGCACAGATACGCAGTATTTT.

V usage is TRBV9 and J usage is TRBJ2-7; D not certain. The length of the CDR3 is 12 residues. Germline V CDR1 and CDR2: SGDLS, YYNGEE. V lost 2 bases to trimming and J lost 5 bases, with 8 bases between them. This chain's CDR3 is CASSVGDNEQYF. As DNA, the CDR3 is TGTGCCAGCAGCGTGGGCGACAACGAGCAGTACTTC.

The chain couples TRBV19 to TRBJ2-1; perhaps TRBD2 as D (5 bases). The ends were cut back, 5 bases at V and 9 bases at J, with 11 bases in the middle. The germline V gene encodes CDR1 LNHDA and CDR2 SQIVND (reference sequence). This CDR3 spans 12 amino acids. The CDR3 nucleotides are TGTGCCAGTAGTGTGCGGGTCGCTGAGCAGTTCTTC. Its protein product is CASSVRVAEQFF.

On this clone: This specimen includes other DNA sequences encoding the same CDR3. J is TRBJ2-2 and V is TRBV6-5; no firm D call. The germline CDR1 and CDR2 sequences are MNHEY and SVGAGI. V was clipped by 5 bases and J by 2 bases, with 3 bases between them. The CDR3 is 12 amino acids. The CDR3: CASSLNTGELFF. The CDR3 coding sequence is TGTGCCAGCAGTCTCAACACCGGGGAGCTGTTTTTT.

The V gene is TRBV18, the J gene TRBJ1-3; 7 bases match TRBD1. The CDR3 sequence is 17 residues long. V shed 3 bases, J shed 3 bases, and the junction held 11 bases outside the gene matches. The germline CDR1 and CDR2 sequences are KGHSH and LQKENI. CDR3 protein: CASSPTPTGSFGNTIYF. CDR3 DNA sequence: TGTGCCAGCTCACCTACTCCGACAGGGTCCTTTGGAAACACCATATATTTT.

V gene TRBV2 combines with J gene TRBJ2-5; 9 nucleotides agree with TRBD1. Germline CDR1 is SNHLY and CDR2 is FYNNEI. The CDR3 has 13 amino acids. Trimming at V came to 8 bases and at J to 4 bases, leaving 5 bases not matched to a gene. CDR3 coding DNA: TGTGCCAGCGGGTGGACAGGGGTAGAGACCCAGTACTTC. Translated, it gives CASGWTGVETQYF.